The text below deals with one T cell receptor (beta chain). The record originates from a study of blood T cell repertoires in COVID-19. Study overall: Italy, Spain and the United States were the sources of the convalescent and acute COVID-19 samples. Sample material is recorded as cDNA or gDNA derived from T cells, B-cell-depleted T cells, or PBMCs.

Authors' processing steps: The authors estimated nucleated cell counts from reference gene primer amplification. Using immunoSEQ multiplex PCR, the repertoire was profiled, and TCRdb retains in-frame clones only, with some absent. V, J and clone size are those of that table, while D and trimming were read from the DNA. The sample contains about 260,000 clones, around four fifths of which appear only once. J was trimmed by 0 bases and V by 0 bases; bases with no gene match: 0. The CDR3 has 16 amino acids. Germline V gene lookup returns CDR1 MNHNY and CDR2 SVGAGI (reference sequence). The TCR was taken from a woman in her fifties or sixties who had recovered from COVID-19. The specimen sequenced was peripheral blood. The chain combines TRBV6-6 with TRBJ2-3; the match to TRBD2 covers 10 bases. CDR3 sequence: CASSYSTSGSTDTQYF. CDR3 in DNA: TGTGCCAGCAGTTACTCGACTAGCGGGAGCACAGATACGCAGTATTTT.